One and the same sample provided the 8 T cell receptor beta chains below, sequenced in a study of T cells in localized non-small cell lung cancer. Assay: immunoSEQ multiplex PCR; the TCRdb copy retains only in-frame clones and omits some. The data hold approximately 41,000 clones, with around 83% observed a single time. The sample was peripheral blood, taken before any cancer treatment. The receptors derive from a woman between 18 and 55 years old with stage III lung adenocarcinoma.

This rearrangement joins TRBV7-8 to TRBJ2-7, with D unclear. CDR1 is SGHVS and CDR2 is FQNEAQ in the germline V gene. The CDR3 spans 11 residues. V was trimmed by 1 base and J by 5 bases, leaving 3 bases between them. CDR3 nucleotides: TGTGCCAGCAGCTTAGTGAACGAGCAGTACTTC. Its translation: CASSLVNEQYF.

CDR3 DNA: TGTGCCAGCAGTGAAGTAGGACAGGGTTGGGAGACCCAGTACTTC. Its translation is CASSEVGQGWETQYF. This sequence joins TRBV6-1 and TRBJ2-5; 8 bases map to TRBD1. V lost 1 base and J lost 5; bases outside the gene matches: 6. This CDR3 contains 15 residues. The V gene's germline CDR1 is MNHNS and CDR2 SASEGT.

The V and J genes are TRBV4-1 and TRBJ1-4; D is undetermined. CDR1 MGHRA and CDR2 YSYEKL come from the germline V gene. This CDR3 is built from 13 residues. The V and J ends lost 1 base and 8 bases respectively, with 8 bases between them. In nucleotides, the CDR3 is TGCGCCAGCAGCCAAGGGACTGTCGAAAAACTGTTTTTT. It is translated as CASSQGTVEKLFF.

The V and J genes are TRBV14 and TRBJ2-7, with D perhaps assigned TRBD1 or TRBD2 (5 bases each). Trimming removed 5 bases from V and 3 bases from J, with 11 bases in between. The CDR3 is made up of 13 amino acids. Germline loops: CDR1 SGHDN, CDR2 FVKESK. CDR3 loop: CASSEGDGYEQYF. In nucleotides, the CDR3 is TGTGCCAGCAGCGAAGGGGACGGCTACGAGCAGTACTTC.

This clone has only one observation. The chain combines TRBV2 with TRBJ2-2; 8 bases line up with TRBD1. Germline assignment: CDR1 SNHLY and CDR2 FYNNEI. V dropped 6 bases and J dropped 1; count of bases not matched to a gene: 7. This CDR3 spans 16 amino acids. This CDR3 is CASSVDRVLNTGELFF. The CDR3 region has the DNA TGTGCCAGCAGCGTGGACAGGGTCTTGAACACCGGGGAGCTGTTTTTT.

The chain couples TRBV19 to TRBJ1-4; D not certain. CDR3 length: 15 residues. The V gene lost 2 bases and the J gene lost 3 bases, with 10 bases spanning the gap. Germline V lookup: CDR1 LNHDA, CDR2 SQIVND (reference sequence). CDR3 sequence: CASSITGEANEKLFF. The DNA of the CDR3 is TGTGCCAGTAGTATAACTGGGGAAGCTAATGAAAAACTGTTTTTT.

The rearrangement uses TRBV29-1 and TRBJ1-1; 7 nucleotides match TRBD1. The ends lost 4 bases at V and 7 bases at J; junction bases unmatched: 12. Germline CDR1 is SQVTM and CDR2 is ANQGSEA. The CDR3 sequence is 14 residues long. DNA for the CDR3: TGCAGCGTTGTCCCCTGGGCAGGGGGGGATGAAGCTTTCTTT. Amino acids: CSVVPWAGGDEAFF. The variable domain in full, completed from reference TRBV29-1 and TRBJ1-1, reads SAVISQKPSRDICQRGTSLTIQCQVDSQVTMMFWYRQQPGQSLTLIATANQGSEATYESGFVIDKFPISRPNLTFSTLTVSNMSPEDSSIYLCSVVPWAGGDEAFFGQGTRLTVV.

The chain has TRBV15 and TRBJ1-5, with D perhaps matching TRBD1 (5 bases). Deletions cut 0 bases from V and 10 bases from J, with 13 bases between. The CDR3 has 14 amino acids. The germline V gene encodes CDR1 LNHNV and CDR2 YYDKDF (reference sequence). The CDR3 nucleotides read TGTGCCACCAGCAGAGAAACAGGCCGCAGCCCCCAGCATTTT. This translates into CATSRETGRSPQHF.